The rows below give T cell receptor beta chains drawn from one sample of a study of neurological immune-mediated disorders. One entry per CDR3 protein, called by TCRdb with MiXCR from the 5' RACE reads. The sample includes under 20,000 distinct CDR3 sequences, about a quarter seen only once; the top ten take roughly a third. The material sequenced was PBMCs. The receptors shown here come from a man in his fifties with HTLV-1-associated myelopathy (HAM/TSP). CDR3s leave out the opening cysteine and the closing phenylalanine or tryptophan. D genes are given only for firm matches.

v_call,j_call,d_call,cdr3_aa
TRBV7-6,TRBJ2-1,TRBD1,ASSHGTGEQF
TRBV20-1,TRBJ2-3,-,SARAGTPRSGSTDTQY
TRBV6-4,TRBJ1-2,-,ASSDSGGPEYGYT
TRBV12-3/TRBV12-4,TRBJ2-3,-,ASKKGTDTQY
TRBV5-6,TRBJ2-7,TRBD1,ASSTPPRTGGNEQY
TRBV5-1,TRBJ2-1,-,ASSLVAGSYNEQF
TRBV5-1,TRBJ2-3,-,ASSMTGVTDTQY
TRBV20-1,TRBJ2-3,TRBD2,SASAGLAGGAPDTQY
TRBV29-1,TRBJ1-2,-,SVEDRGGYT
TRBV19,TRBJ1-5,-,ASSFHNQPQH
TRBV2,TRBJ2-5,-,TSSRFGTLKETQY
TRBV5-6,TRBJ2-3,TRBD2,ASGRRGALYTQY
TRBV18,TRBJ2-7,-,ASSPRGALDEQY
TRBV9,TRBJ2-7,-,ASSVNPTRGGSYEQY
TRBV24-1,TRBJ1-4,-,ATSAAGAEKLF
TRBV7-9,TRBJ2-7,-,ASSPRDEQY
TRBV19,TRBJ1-5,-,ASTRDGNNQPQH
TRBV27,TRBJ1-1,TRBD1,ASSFLATGVNTEAF
TRBV7-3,TRBJ2-1,-,AQLKLAWQF
TRBV30,TRBJ1-2,TRBD1,AWSVFRGYGYT
TRBV2,TRBJ2-3,TRBD2,ASDEFGTSSLHTQY
TRBV5-1,TRBJ2-1,TRBD2,ASSPTSGGYSYNEQF
TRBV12-3/TRBV12-4,TRBJ1-2,TRBD1,ASSSSLTGRDGYT
TRBV5-5,TRBJ1-2,TRBD1,ASSLIWDRVGYT
TRBV11-3,TRBJ1-1,TRBD1,ASSLGRQGSEAF
TRBV20-1,TRBJ2-3,-,STTGRQTTDTQY
TRBV20-1,TRBJ2-2,TRBD2,RARRLAGGNTGELF
TRBV5-1,TRBJ2-7,TRBD2,ASSIAGGGYEQY
TRBV7-2,TRBJ1-2,-,ASSYDSLGPYGYT
TRBV5-1,TRBJ2-5,-,ASSPTGRWEETQY
TRBV6-5,TRBJ1-1,TRBD1,ASSTLRQGIEAF
TRBV11-2,TRBJ1-5,-,ASSSLRNQPQH
TRBV20-1,TRBJ2-7,TRBD1,SAKVDRALSYEQY
TRBV20-1,TRBJ1-5,-,SARDLRGSNQPQH
TRBV9,TRBJ2-3,-,ASSSPEGTQY
TRBV20-1,TRBJ2-3,-,SAIQGGAEDTQY
TRBV18,TRBJ1-5,TRBD1,ASSLTPGQGGGGNQPQH